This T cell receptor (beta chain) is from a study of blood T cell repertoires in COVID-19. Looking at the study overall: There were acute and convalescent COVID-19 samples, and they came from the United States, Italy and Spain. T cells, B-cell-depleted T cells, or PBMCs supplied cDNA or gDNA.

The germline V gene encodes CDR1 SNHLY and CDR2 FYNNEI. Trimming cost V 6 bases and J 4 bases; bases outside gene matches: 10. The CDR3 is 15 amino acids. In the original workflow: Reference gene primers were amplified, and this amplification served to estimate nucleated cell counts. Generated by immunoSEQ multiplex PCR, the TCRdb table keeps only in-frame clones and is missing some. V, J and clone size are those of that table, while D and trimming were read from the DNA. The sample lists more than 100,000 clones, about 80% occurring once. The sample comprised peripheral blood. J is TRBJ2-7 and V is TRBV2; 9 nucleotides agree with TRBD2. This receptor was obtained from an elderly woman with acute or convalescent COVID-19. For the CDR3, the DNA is TGTGCCAGCAGCCCGTCGAGCGGGAGGTTGTACGAGCAGTACTTC. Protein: CASSPSSGRLYEQYF.